The 6 T cell receptor beta chains listed next were all sequenced from one sample in a study of blood T cell repertoires in COVID-19. Assay: immunoSEQ multiplex PCR; the TCRdb copy retains only in-frame clones and omits some. Among about 260,000 clones listed, 83% were seen once. The specimen was peripheral blood. Receptor source: a woman between 50 and 59 years old who had recovered from COVID-19.

The table lists this clone with a few counts. This chain joins TRBV27 and TRBJ1-5; TRBD1 agrees at 12 bases. Trimming took 5 bases from V and 6 from J; bases not matched to a gene: 11. Per the germline V gene, CDR1 is MNHEY and CDR2 is SMNVEV (reference sequence). CDR3 length equals 17 residues. CDR3 amino acids: CASSPRRGTGGVQPQHF. The CDR3 coding sequence is TGTGCCAGCAGTCCAAGGAGGGGGACAGGGGGCGTTCAGCCCCAGCATTTT.

This chain uses TRBV28 with TRBJ1-2; the match to TRBD1 covers 8 bases. The CDR3 is 17 residues long. Germline CDR1 MDHEN, CDR2 SYDVKM. V shed 0 bases, J shed 4 bases, and the junction held 10 bases outside the gene matches. Here the CDR3 DNA reads TGTGCCAGCAGTTTATGGGGCCAACAGGGGGATGGCTATGGCTACACCTTC. This codes for CASSLWGQQGDGYGYTF.

V is TRBV7-6 and J is TRBJ1-2; weak D call: TRBD1 (5 bases). This CDR3 spans 16 amino acids. Germline values: CDR1 SGHVS, CDR2 FNYEAQ. V was cut by 4 bases and J by 0 bases, with 15 bases left in between. The CDR3 loop is CASSSRGAETNYGYTF. CDR3 DNA: TGTGCCAGCAGCTCACGTGGGGCAGAAACTAACTATGGCTACACCTTC.

The V and J genes are TRBV28 and TRBJ2-7, with 9 bases that match TRBD2. The CDR3 sequence is 16 residues long. The germline CDR1 and CDR2 sequences are MDHEN and SYDVKM. Trimming removed 5 bases from V and 0 bases from J; junction bases left unmatched: 8. CDR3 protein: CASSASSGASSYEQYF. The CDR3 DNA sequence: TGTGCCAGCAGTGCCTCTAGCGGGGCGAGCTCCTACGAGCAGTACTTC.

The chain combines TRBV18 with TRBJ2-7; 9 bases map to TRBD1. The CDR3 spans 14 residues. The V gene's germline CDR1 is KGHSH and CDR2 LQKENI. V trimming: 6 bases; J trimming: 6 bases; junction bases outside the gene matches: 9. For the CDR3, the DNA is TGTGCCAGCTCGTCGGGACAGGGTTGGGCCGAGCAGTACTTC. It is translated as CASSSGQGWAEQYF.

V gene TRBV3-1 (or the pseudogene TRBV3-2) combines with J gene TRBJ2-5; TRBD2 aligns across 12 bases. The V and J ends lost 4 bases and 2 bases, in that order; junction bases with no gene match: 5. Germline assignment: CDR1 LGHDT and CDR2 YNNKEL (reference sequence). CDR3 size: 16 residues. CDR3 DNA sequence: TGTGCCAGCAGCCCGACTAGCGGGAGCCTGCAAGAGACCCAGTACTTC. Amino acid sequence: CASSPTSGSLQETQYF.